Here is one T cell receptor (beta chain) with its context. This clonotype was seen many times. Its antigen is not yet known. Base qualities are not recorded, but no much larger clone differs from it by a single base. This sample was taken from a study of CD8 T cells in ankylosing spondylitis (dated by TCRdb to the late 2010s). Study-wide context: The study profiled T cell receptor beta repertoires in healthy donors and ankylosing spondylitis patients to find disease-linked TCR variants. The full study cohort was made up of about two dozen ankylosing spondylitis patients and about a hundred healthy donors. Peripheral blood samples were taken, and synovial fluid was additionally collected from ankylosing spondylitis patients.

The CDR3 spans 14 residues, from the cysteine through the phenylalanine. Of the read, only the CDR3 DNA is kept; its 42 bases are in frame from base 1. The germline V gene sets CDR1 to SGHTA and CDR2 to FQGNSA. The germline V and J ends show losses of 5 bases and 8 bases respectively, and no gene match explains 5 bases of the junction. The instrument was an Illumina HiSeq 2500. TCR beta libraries were prepared by quantitative 5'-RACE with molecular barcodes. Under the source paper's analysis protocol: To identify disease-linked TCR variants, a new computational method was used, one built on a probabilistic model of VDJ rearrangement. The raw public reads went through TCRdb reprocessing: fastp at Q25, MiXCR clone calling, in-frame beta chains kept. A single entry per CDR3 protein holds the most common genes and DNA from its merged rows. The V and J calls shown here were made by TCRdb, not taken from the authors' results. This sample comprises roughly 100,000 distinct CDR3 sequences, roughly 8% of them detected only once. The ten largest clones take up about 9.6% of the sample.

Study-level results and caveats: Some TCR beta motif variants had previously been reported in synovial fluid and blood of reactive arthritis patients, which suggested common disease-initiation mechanisms. The disease-linked clones showed a CD8+ phenotype and occurred at relatively low frequencies in peripheral blood. A TCR beta motif of seven or eight highly homologous amino acid variants appeared characteristic of blood from ankylosing spondylitis patients. The disease-linked clones were reported as significantly enriched in matched synovial fluid samples from ankylosing spondylitis patients.

This chain joins TRBV7-2 to TRBJ2-1, with TRBD2 identical over 11 junction bases. The TCR was taken from a male donor with ankylosing spondylitis or in good health (not recorded which). The sequenced sample was blood, either unsorted or a sorted T cell fraction (not recorded which). The DNA is as follows: TGTGCCAGCAGCGGGGTTAGCGGGAGGGATGAGCAGTTCTTC. Its protein product is CASSGVSGRDEQFF.